This entry features one T cell receptor (beta chain) sequence. The data stem from a study of blood T cell repertoires in COVID-19. Study information: The samples span acute and convalescent COVID-19 from the United States, Italy and Spain.

The method was immunoSEQ multiplex PCR; TCRdb's version includes in-frame clones alone and lacks a portion of them. The table includes about 64,000 clones, 80% to 90% detected once. V dropped 5 bases and J dropped 1 base, with 10 bases sitting between them. The CDR3 has 14 residues. CDR1 SGHTA and CDR2 FQGTGA come from the germline V gene. The specimen was peripheral blood. The rearrangement links TRBV7-3 to TRBJ2-3; unclear D gene. The receptor was derived from a man in his forties with acute or convalescent COVID-19. CDR3 DNA sequence: TGTGCCAGCAGCCCAGGCCACCGCACAGATACGCAGTATTTT. Protein: CASSPGHRTDTQYF.